The clone carrying this T cell receptor (beta chain) was counted once. Its antigen is unknown. Following a roughly 9-day culture, CD4+ T cells were purified. It was two doses of either the BNT162b2 or mRNA-1273 vaccine that participants received. Testing of the vaccine recipients showed negative nucleocapsid antibodies and no prior SARS-CoV-2 infection. The data belong to a study of vaccination effects on CD4 cells after COVID-19. At the level of the study: Post-vaccine sampling occurred a median 72 days after the second dose.

The CDR3 spans 14 residues. In germline, CDR1 is KGHSH, CDR2 LQKENI. V gave up 3 bases and J gave up 4 bases; unmatched junction bases: 4. Measured with immunoSEQ multiplex PCR; TCRdb has only the in-frame clones, and not every one. This table holds roughly 40,000 clones, approximately 70% found once. The origin of this receptor is a human donor who received a COVID-19 vaccine. The V gene is TRBV18, the J gene TRBJ2-5; 8 positions match TRBD1. The starting material was CD4+ T cells from PBMCs cultured without peptide, obtained after COVID-19 vaccination. DNA of the CDR3: TGTGCCAGCTCACCGCCGGGACAGGCAGAGACCCAGTACTTC. It yields the protein CASSPPGQAETQYF.